A single TCR beta chain is shown here with its context. The data stem from a study of CDR3 diversity in severe acne. TCRdb redid the calling of the PCR reads with MiXCR, one entry per CDR3 protein. Found here are 85,000 to 120,000 distinct CDR3 sequences, roughly half of them singletons; the top ten hold about an eighth. V was shortened by 4 bases and J by 8 bases, with 8 bases between the two germline ends. This CDR3 has 10 amino acids. CDR1 is SQVTM and CDR2 is ANQGSEA in the germline V gene. The sample comprised blood. This chain joins TRBV29-1 and TRBJ1-2; no clear D. This sequence was found in a male donor with acne. The CDR3 sequence is CSVAEEGYTF. The CDR3 coding sequence is TGCAGCGTTGCGGAGGAGGGCTACACCTTC. The complete variable domain, with remaining parts taken from reference TRBV29-1 and TRBJ1-2, reads SAVISQKPSRDICQRGTSLTIQCQVDSQVTMMFWYRQQPGQSLTLIATANQGSEATYESGFVIDKFPISRPNLTFSTLTVSNMSPEDSSIYLCSVAEEGYTFGSGTRLTVV.